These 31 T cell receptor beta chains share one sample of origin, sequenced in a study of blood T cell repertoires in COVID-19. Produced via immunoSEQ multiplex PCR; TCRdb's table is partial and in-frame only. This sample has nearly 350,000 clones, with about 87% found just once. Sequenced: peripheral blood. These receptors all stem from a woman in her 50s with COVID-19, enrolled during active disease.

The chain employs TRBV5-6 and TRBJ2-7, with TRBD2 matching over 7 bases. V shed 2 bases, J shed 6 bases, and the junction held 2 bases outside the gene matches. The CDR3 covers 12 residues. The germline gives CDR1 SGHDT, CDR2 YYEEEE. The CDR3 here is CASSFSGGEQYF. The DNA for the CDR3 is TGTGCCAGCAGCTTCTCGGGGGGCGAGCAGTACTTC.

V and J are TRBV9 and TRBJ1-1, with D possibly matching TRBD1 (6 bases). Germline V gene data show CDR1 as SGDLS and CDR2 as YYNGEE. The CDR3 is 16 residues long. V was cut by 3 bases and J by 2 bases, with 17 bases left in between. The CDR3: CASSGRGMAPNTEAFF. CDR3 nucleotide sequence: TGTGCCAGCAGCGGAAGGGGGATGGCCCCAAACACTGAAGCTTTCTTT.

CDR3 residues: CASSYAGAVGYEQYF. As DNA, the CDR3 is TGTGCCAGCAGTTACGCCGGAGCGGTGGGCTACGAGCAGTACTTC. The chain is built from TRBV6-5 and TRBJ2-7, with D perhaps matching TRBD2 (5 bases). V was pared by 2 bases and J by 3 bases, with 14 bases between. Germline assignment: CDR1 MNHEY and CDR2 SVGAGI. CDR3 length equals 15 residues.

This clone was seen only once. Written as DNA, the CDR3 is TGTGCCAGCAGCCGGACTAGCGCAAACAATGAGCAGTTCTTC. Encoded protein: CASSRTSANNEQFF. The J gene is TRBJ2-1, the V gene TRBV6-2 or TRBV6-3; 9 nucleotides align to TRBD2. Losses at the gene ends were 6 bases for V and 5 bases for J; bases not matched to a gene: 5. Per the germline V gene, CDR1 is MNHEY and CDR2 is SVGEGT. This CDR3 has 14 residues.

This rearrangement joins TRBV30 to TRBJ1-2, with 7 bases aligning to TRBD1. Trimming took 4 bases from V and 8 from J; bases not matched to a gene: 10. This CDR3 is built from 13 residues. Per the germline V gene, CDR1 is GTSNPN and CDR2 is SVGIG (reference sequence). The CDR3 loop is CAWTATGTDGYTF. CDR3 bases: TGTGCCTGGACTGCAACCGGGACAGACGGCTACACCTTC.

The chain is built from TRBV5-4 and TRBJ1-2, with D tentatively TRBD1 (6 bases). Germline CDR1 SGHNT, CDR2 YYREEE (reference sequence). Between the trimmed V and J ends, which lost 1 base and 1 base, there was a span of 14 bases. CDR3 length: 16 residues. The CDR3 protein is CASSLPSPQGNYGYTF. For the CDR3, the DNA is TGTGCCAGCAGCTTGCCGTCGCCACAGGGTAACTATGGCTACACCTTC.

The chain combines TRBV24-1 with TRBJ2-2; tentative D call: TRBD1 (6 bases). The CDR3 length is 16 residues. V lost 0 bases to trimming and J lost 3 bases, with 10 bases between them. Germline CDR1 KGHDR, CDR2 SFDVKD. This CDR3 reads CATSDLHAGDTGELFF. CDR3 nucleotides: TGTGCCACCAGTGATTTGCATGCAGGGGACACCGGGGAGCTGTTTTTT.

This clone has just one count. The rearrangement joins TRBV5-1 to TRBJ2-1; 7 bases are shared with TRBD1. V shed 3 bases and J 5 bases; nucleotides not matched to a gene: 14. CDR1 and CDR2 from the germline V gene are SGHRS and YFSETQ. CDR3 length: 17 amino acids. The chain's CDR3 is CASSYWPVGQRDNEQFF. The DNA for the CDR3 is TGCGCCAGCAGCTATTGGCCCGTGGGACAGAGAGACAATGAGCAGTTCTTC.

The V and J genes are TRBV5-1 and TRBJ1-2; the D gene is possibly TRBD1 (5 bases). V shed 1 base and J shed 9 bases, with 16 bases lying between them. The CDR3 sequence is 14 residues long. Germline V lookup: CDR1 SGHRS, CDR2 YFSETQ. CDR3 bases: TGCGCCAGCAGCTTGTCGGGGGACTTATTTCGCTACACCTTC. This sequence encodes CASSLSGDLFRYTF.

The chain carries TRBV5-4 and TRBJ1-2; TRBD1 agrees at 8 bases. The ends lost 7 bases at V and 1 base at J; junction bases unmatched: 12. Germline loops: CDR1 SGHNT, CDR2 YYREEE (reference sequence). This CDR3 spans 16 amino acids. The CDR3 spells CASSGEGGQVNYGYTF. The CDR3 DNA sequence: TGTGCCAGCTCTGGCGAGGGGGGACAGGTTAACTATGGCTACACCTTC.

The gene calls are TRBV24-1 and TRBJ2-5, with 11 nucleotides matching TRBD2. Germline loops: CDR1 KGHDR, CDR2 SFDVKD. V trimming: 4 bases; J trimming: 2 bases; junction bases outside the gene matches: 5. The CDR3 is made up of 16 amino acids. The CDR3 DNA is TGTGCCACCAGTGAGCCTAGCGGGGGGCGGCAAGAGACCCAGTACTTC. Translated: CATSEPSGGRQETQYF.

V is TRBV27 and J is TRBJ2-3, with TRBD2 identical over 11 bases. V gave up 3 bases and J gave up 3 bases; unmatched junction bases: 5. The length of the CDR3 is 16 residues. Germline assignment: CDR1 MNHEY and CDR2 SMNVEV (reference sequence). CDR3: CASSFPTSGSTDTQYF. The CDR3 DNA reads TGTGCCAGCAGTTTTCCTACTAGCGGGAGTACAGATACGCAGTATTTT.

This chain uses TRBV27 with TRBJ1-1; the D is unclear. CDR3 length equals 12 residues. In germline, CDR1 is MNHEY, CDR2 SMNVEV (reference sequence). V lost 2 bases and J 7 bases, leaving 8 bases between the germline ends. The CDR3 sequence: CASSLGRGEAFF. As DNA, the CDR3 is TGTGCCAGCAGTTTAGGACGGGGTGAAGCTTTCTTT.

CDR3 residues: CASSLGLGGSYGNTIYF. Written as DNA, the CDR3 is TGTGCCAGCAGCTTAGGTTTGGGAGGGTCATATGGAAACACCATATATTTT. The chain employs TRBV11-2 and TRBJ1-3; D ambiguous. From germline, CDR1 is SGHAT and CDR2 FQNNGV. The CDR3 sequence is 17 residues long. V gave up 1 base and J gave up 3 bases, with 16 bases separating them. The complete variable domain, with remaining parts taken from reference TRBV11-2 and TRBJ1-3, reads EAGVAQSPRYKIIEKRQSVAFWCNPISGHATLYWYQQILGQGPKLLIQFQNNGVVDDSQLPKDRFSAERLKGVDSTLKIQPAKLEDSAVYLCASSLGLGGSYGNTIYFGEGSWLTVV.

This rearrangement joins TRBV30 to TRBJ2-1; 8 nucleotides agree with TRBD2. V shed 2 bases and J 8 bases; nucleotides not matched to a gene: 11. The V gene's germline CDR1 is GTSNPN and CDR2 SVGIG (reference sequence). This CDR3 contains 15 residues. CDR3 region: CAWSLGTSSVDEQFF. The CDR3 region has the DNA TGTGCCTGGAGTCTCGGGACTAGTAGTGTCGATGAGCAGTTCTTC.

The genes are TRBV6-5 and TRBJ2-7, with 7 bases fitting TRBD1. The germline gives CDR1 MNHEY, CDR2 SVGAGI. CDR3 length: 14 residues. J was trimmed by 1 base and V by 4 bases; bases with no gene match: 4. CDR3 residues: CASSSLGQSYEQYF. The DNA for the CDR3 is TGTGCCAGCAGTTCCCTGGGACAGTCCTACGAGCAGTACTTC.

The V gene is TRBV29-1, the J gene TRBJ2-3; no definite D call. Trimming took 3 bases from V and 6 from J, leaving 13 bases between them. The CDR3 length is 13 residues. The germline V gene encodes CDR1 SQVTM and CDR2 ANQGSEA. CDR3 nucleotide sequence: TGCAGCGTTGATTTTGGCCTCCCTGATACGCAGTATTTT. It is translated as CSVDFGLPDTQYF.

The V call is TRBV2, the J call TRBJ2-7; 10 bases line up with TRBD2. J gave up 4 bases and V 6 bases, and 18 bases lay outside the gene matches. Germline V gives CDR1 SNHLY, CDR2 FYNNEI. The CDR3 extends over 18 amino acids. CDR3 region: CASRALLGQREGAYEQYF. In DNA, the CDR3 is TGTGCCAGCAGAGCCCTCCTCGGGCAGCGGGAGGGGGCATACGAGCAGTACTTC.

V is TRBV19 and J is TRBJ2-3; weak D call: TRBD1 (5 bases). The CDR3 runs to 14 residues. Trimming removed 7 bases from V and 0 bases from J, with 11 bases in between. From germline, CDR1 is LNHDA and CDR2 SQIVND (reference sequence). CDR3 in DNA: TGTGCCAGTAAGATACAGGAGAGCACAGATACGCAGTATTTT. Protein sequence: CASKIQESTDTQYF.

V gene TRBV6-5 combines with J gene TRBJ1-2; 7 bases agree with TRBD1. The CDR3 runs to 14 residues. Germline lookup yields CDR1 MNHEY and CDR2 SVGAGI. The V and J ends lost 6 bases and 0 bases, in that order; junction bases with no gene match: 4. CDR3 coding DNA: TGTGCCAGCAGCACCGGGACAGCTAACTATGGCTACACCTTC. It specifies CASSTGTANYGYTF.

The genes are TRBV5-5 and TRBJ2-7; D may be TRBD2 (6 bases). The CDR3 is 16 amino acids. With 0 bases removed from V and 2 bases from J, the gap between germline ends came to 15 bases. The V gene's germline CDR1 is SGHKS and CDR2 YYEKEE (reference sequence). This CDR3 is CASSLAISGSAYEQYF. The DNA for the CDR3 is TGTGCCAGCAGCTTGGCCATTAGCGGAAGCGCCTACGAGCAGTACTTC.

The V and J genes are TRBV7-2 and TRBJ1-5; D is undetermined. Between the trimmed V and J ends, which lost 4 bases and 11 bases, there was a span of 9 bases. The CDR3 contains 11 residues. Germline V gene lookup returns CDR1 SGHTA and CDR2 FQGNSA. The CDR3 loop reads CASSSRETQHF. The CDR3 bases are TGTGCCAGCAGCTCCCGTGAGACCCAGCATTTT.

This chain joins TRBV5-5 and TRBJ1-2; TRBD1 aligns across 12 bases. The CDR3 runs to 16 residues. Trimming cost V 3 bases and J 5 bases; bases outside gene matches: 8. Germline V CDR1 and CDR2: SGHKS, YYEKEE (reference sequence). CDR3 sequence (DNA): TGTGCCAGCAGCTGGGAGGGACAGGGGGCGCCTTATGGCTACACCTTC. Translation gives CASSWEGQGAPYGYTF.

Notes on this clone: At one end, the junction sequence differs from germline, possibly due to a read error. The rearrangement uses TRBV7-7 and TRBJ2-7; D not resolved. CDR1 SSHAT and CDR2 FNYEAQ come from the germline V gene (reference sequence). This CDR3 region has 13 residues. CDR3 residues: CASSLEPTGEQYF. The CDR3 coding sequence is TGTGCTAGCAGCTTAGAGCCGACGGGCGAGCAGTACTTC.

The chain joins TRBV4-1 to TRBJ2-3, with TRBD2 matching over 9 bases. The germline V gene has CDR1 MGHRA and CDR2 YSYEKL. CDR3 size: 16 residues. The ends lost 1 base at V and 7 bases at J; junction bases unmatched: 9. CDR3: CASSQASGTSINTQYF. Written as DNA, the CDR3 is TGCGCCAGCAGCCAAGCTTCCGGGACTAGCATCAATACGCAGTATTTT.

CDR3 in DNA: TGTGCCAGCAGCGTTAGGGGTCAGTCCTCTGGAAACACCATATATTTT. It yields the protein CASSVRGQSSGNTIYF. V gene TRBV9 combines with J gene TRBJ1-3; tentative D call: TRBD1 (5 bases). The CDR3 extends over 16 amino acids. The germline V gene encodes CDR1 SGDLS and CDR2 YYNGEE. Trimming stripped 2 bases from V and 0 bases from J, with 12 bases between.

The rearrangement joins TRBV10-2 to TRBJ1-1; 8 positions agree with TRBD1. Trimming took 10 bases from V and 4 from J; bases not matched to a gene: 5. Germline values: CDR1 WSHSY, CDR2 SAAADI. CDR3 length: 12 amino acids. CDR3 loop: CATRDRGTEAFF. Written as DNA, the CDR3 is TGCGCCACCCGTGACAGGGGCACTGAAGCTTTCTTT.

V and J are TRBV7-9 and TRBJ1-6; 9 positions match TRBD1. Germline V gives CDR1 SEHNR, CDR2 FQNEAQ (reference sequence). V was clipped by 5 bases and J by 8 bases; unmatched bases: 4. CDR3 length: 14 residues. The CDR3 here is CASSRDRGYSPLHF. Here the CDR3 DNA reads TGTGCCAGCAGCCGTGACAGGGGGTATTCACCCCTCCACTTT.

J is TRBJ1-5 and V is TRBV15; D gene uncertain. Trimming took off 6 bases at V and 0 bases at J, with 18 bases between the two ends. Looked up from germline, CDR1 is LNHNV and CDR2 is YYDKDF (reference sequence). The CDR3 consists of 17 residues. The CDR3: CATRAGTLSYSNQPQHF. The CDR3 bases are TGTGCCACCAGAGCGGGCACCTTATCTTATAGCAATCAGCCCCAGCATTTT.

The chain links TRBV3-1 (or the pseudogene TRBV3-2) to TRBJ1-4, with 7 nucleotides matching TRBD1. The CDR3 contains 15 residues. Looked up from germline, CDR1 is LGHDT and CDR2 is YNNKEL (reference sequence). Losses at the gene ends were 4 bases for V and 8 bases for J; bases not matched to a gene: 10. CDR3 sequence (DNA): TGTGCCAGCAGCCCAAGGACAGGATTCGACGAAAAACTGTTTTTT. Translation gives CASSPRTGFDEKLFF.

CDR3 nucleotide sequence: TGTGCCAGCAGCTTGGGGGGACAGAGGAATGAAAAACTGTTTTTT. It translates to CASSLGGQRNEKLFF. The V gene is TRBV5-5, the J gene TRBJ1-4; 7 bases agree with TRBD1. This CDR3 contains 15 residues. Trimming cost V 0 bases and J 5 bases; bases outside gene matches: 4. Germline CDR1 is SGHKS and CDR2 is YYEKEE (reference sequence).